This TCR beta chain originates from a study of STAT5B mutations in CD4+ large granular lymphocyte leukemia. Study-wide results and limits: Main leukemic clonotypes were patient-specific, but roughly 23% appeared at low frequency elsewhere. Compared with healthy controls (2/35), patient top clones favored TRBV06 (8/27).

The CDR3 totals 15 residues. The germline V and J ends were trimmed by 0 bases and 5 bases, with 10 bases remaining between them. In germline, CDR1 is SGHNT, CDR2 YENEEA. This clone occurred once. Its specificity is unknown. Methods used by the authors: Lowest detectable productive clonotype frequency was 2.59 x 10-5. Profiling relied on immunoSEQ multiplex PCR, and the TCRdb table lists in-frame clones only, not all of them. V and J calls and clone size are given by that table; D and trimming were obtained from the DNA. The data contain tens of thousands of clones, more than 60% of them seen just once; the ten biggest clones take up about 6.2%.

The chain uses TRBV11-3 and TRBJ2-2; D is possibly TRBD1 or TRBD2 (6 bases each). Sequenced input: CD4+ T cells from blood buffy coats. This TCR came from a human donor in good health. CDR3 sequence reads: CASSLDLGGTGELFF. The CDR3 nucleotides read TGTGCCAGCAGCTTAGATCTAGGGGGGACCGGGGAGCTGTTTTTT.